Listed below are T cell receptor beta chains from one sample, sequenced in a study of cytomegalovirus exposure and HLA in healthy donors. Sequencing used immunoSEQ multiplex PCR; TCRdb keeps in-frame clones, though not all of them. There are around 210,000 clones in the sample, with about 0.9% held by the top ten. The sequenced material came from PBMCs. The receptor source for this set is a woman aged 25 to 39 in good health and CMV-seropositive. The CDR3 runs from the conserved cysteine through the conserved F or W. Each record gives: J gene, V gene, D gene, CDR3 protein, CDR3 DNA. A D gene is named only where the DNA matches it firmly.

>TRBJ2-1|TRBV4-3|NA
CASSQDVAASSYNEQFF
TGCGCCAGCAGCCAAGACGTAGCGGCAAGCTCCTACAATGAGCAGTTCTTC
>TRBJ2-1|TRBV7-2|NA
CASSGQGFSYNEQFF
TGTGCCAGCAGCGGCCAGGGATTCTCCTACAATGAGCAGTTCTTC
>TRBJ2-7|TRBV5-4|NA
CASSLDSIEIWPREQYF
TGTGCCAGCAGCTTGGACAGTATCGAAATTTGGCCACGGGAGCAGTACTTC
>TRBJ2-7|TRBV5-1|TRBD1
CASSLRTGWAYEQYF
TGCGCCAGCAGCTTGCGGACAGGGTGGGCCTACGAGCAGTACTTC
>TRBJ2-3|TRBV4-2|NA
CASSQGGRSDTQYF
TGTGCCAGCAGCCAGGGGGGACGTTCCGATACGCAGTATTTT
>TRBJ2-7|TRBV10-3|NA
CASSGTPESYEQYF
TGTGCCAGCTCCGGGACACCAGAATCCTACGAGCAGTACTTC
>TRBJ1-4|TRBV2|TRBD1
CASSPTGGGNEKLFF
TGTGCCAGCAGTCCTACAGGGGGCGGTAATGAAAAACTGTTTTTT
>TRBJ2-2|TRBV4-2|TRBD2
CASSQDGLAGVTGELFF
TGTGCCAGCAGCCAAGATGGACTAGCGGGGGTGACCGGGGAGCTGTTTTTT
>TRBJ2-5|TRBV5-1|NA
CASSPERGRKETQYF
TGCGCCAGCAGCCCTGAAAGGGGCCGAAAAGAGACCCAGTACTTC
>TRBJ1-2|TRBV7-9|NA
CASSLEGYGYTF
TGTGCCAGCAGCTTGGAGGGGTATGGCTACACCTTC
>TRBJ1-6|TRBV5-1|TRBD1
CASSLGQGPDNSPLHF
TGCGCCAGCAGCTTGGGACAGGGTCCCGATAATTCACCCCTCCACTTT
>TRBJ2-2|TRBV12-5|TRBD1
CASGLTSGTANTGELFF
TGTGCTAGTGGTTTGACTTCCGGGACAGCGAACACCGGGGAGCTGTTTTTT
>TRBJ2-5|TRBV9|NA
CASSVAVRETQYF
TGTGCCAGCAGCGTAGCAGTTCGAGAGACCCAGTACTTC
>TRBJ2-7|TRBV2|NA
CASSGRESYEQYF
TGTGCCAGCAGTGGTCGAGAAAGCTACGAGCAGTACTTC
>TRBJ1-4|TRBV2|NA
CASSESGLENEKLFF
TGTGCCAGCAGTGAATCAGGACTAGAAAATGAAAAACTGTTTTTT
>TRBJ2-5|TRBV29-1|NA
CSVSTGEVETQYF
TGCAGCGTGTCGACAGGTGAGGTGGAGACCCAGTACTTC
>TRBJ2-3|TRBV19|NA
CASRFWDSSADTQYF
TGTGCCAGTAGATTCTGGGACTCATCTGCGGATACGCAGTATTTT